Below are 26 T cell receptor beta chains sequenced from a single sample in a study of blood T cell repertoires in COVID-19. Profiling relied on immunoSEQ multiplex PCR, and the TCRdb table lists in-frame clones only, not all of them. The sample holds about 82,000 clones, roughly 78% seen once. Source material: peripheral blood. These receptors were taken from a man aged 55 to 69 with COVID-19, enrolled during active disease.

This chain uses TRBV18 with TRBJ1-1; D perhaps matches TRBD1 (5 bases). The CDR3 consists of 15 residues. Germline V gene data show CDR1 as KGHSH and CDR2 as LQKENI. With 0 bases removed from V and 0 bases from J, the gap between germline ends came to 8 bases. The CDR3 sequence: CASSPPSGMNTEAFF. In nucleotides, the CDR3 is TGTGCCAGCTCACCACCGTCAGGGATGAACACTGAAGCTTTCTTT.

V usage is TRBV5-1 and J usage is TRBJ1-2; no firm D call. Germline assignment: CDR1 SGHRS and CDR2 YFSETQ. CDR3 length equals 16 residues. V gave up 3 bases and J gave up 1 base, with 16 bases separating them. CDR3 coding DNA: TGCGCCAGCAGCTCCCAAGGTGCAGGCTATAACTATGGCTACACCTTC. Translation gives CASSSQGAGYNYGYTF.

This clone was seen once. V gene TRBV5-1 combines with J gene TRBJ1-6; TRBD1 might be the D (6 bases). The CDR3 contains 16 residues. From germline, CDR1 is SGHRS and CDR2 YFSETQ. V lost 4 bases and J lost 7, with 18 bases in between. CDR3 nucleotides: TGCGCCAGCAGCCCGGAAGGGGGGGGCACCAATTCACCCCTCCACTTT. It yields the protein CASSPEGGGTNSPLHF.

The rearrangement links TRBV2 to TRBJ1-1; D call uncertain. Germline V gene lookup returns CDR1 SNHLY and CDR2 FYNNEI. The V end was cut by 10 bases, the J end by 2 bases, with 14 bases between. The CDR3 is made up of 13 amino acids. The CDR3, as DNA: TGTGCCACCATCGCGCGGGGAAACACTGAAGCTTTCTTT. Residues: CATIARGNTEAFF.

The rearrangement uses TRBV11-3 and TRBJ2-2; 7 bases line up with TRBD2. The V gene's germline CDR1 is SGHNT and CDR2 YENEEA. This CDR3 is 15 amino acids long. Trimming cost V 4 bases and J 4 bases; bases outside gene matches: 6. The DNA of the CDR3 is TGTGCCAGCAGCTCCCGGGGGGTGGTCACCGGGGAGCTGTTTTTT. It codes for CASSSRGVVTGELFF.

The gene calls are TRBV7-8 and TRBJ1-2, with 8 bases matching TRBD1. The ends lost 1 base at V and 4 bases at J; junction bases unmatched: 8. CDR1 and CDR2 (germline): SGHVS, FQNEAQ. The CDR3 length is 16 residues. CDR3 region: CASSLDFETGAYGYTF. The CDR3 region has the DNA TGTGCCAGCAGCTTAGATTTTGAGACAGGGGCCTATGGCTACACCTTC.

This chain connects TRBV5-1 to TRBJ2-1, with a weak D call TRBD1 (6 bases). The CDR3 has 13 amino acids. Trimming removed 5 bases from V and 6 bases from J, with 12 bases in between. Germline CDR1 reads SGHRS; CDR2 reads YFSETQ. Here the CDR3 DNA reads TGCGCCAGCAGTTTTGACAGGAGCAATGAGCAGTTCTTC. Translating it yields CASSFDRSNEQFF.

The J gene is TRBJ2-5, the V gene TRBV18, with 7 bases lining up with TRBD1. The germline V gene encodes CDR1 KGHSH and CDR2 LQKENI. Losses at the gene ends were 2 bases for V and 0 bases for J; bases not matched to a gene: 9. The CDR3 has 17 amino acids. The CDR3 here is CASSPKVGTENQETQYF. The CDR3 coding sequence is TGTGCCAGCTCACCAAAGGTTGGGACAGAAAACCAAGAGACCCAGTACTTC.

V gene TRBV16 combines with J gene TRBJ2-2; D is uncertain. This CDR3 has 15 residues. Trimming removed 0 bases from V and 8 bases from J, with 13 bases in between. Germline V gene lookup returns CDR1 KGHSY and CDR2 FQNENV. The chain's CDR3 is CASSQSLPKDGELFF. CDR3 coding DNA: TGTGCCAGCAGCCAATCACTTCCAAAAGATGGGGAGCTGTTTTTT.

V gene TRBV7-9 combines with J gene TRBJ2-3; D not resolved. Germline V gives CDR1 SEHNR, CDR2 FQNEAQ (reference sequence). This CDR3 comprises 14 residues. Deletions cut 4 bases from V and 2 bases from J, with 10 bases between. For the CDR3, the DNA is TGTGCCAGCAGCTCTCAGGTGCCCACAGATACGCAGTATTTT. It is translated as CASSSQVPTDTQYF.

The gene calls are TRBV7-2 and TRBJ2-3; 8 bases are shared with TRBD1. CDR1 is SGHTA and CDR2 is FQGNSA in the germline V gene. The length of the CDR3 is 15 residues. The V and J ends lost 5 bases and 6 bases, in that order; junction bases with no gene match: 10. CDR3 nucleotides: TGTGCCAGCAGCCAGGGACAGGTTCTTTGGGATACGCAGTATTTT. This sequence encodes CASSQGQVLWDTQYF.

The chain links TRBV14 to TRBJ1-2; D remains unclear. The germline V gene encodes CDR1 SGHDN and CDR2 FVKESK. V was cut by 0 bases and J by 8 bases, with 13 bases left in between. The CDR3 contains 14 residues. The CDR3: CASSQDRGVQGYTF. DNA for the CDR3: TGTGCCAGCAGCCAAGATCGCGGGGTTCAGGGCTACACCTTC.

The chain joins TRBV20-1 to TRBJ1-1; TRBD1 agrees at 8 bases. Germline CDR1 is DFQATT and CDR2 is SNEGSKA (reference sequence). The CDR3 has 14 residues. Trimming removed 3 bases from V and 5 bases from J; junction bases left unmatched: 8. The CDR3 spells CSASQGAQATEAFF. The CDR3 DNA follows: TGCAGTGCTAGTCAGGGGGCGCAGGCAACTGAAGCTTTCTTT.

The chain links TRBV7-2 to TRBJ2-5, with 7 nucleotides matching TRBD1. Germline CDR1 SGHTA, CDR2 FQGNSA. After removal of 1 base from V and 4 bases from J, the junction contained 9 bases not matched to a gene. CDR3 size: 16 residues. The CDR3 region has the DNA TGTGCCAGCAGCTTAGAGGGGGCGGGTGGAATAGAGACCCAGTACTTC. Translated, it gives CASSLEGAGGIETQYF.

This sequence joins TRBV7-8 and TRBJ2-2, with TRBD2 as a possible D gene (5 bases). The ends were cut back, 3 bases at V and 0 bases at J, with 11 bases in the middle. Germline values: CDR1 SGHVS, CDR2 FQNEAQ. The CDR3 is made up of 16 amino acids. The CDR3 reads CASSLRGPANTGELFF. The CDR3 DNA is TGTGCCAGCAGCTTGAGAGGGCCAGCGAACACCGGGGAGCTGTTTTTT.

The chain uses TRBV3-1 (or the pseudogene TRBV3-2) and TRBJ2-1; 9 bases agree with TRBD2. V dropped 4 bases and J dropped 5; count of bases not matched to a gene: 6. This CDR3 is built from 15 residues. CDR1 and CDR2 from the germline V gene are LGHDT and YNNKEL (reference sequence). In DNA form, the CDR3 reads TGTGCCAGCAGCCTTAGCGGGGGCCGAGACAATGAGCAGTTCTTC. Translated, it gives CASSLSGGRDNEQFF.

This rearrangement joins TRBV11-3 to TRBJ2-3; no clear D gene. Looked up from germline, CDR1 is SGHNT and CDR2 is YENEEA. The CDR3 is 12 amino acids. V lost 3 bases to trimming and J lost 4 bases, with 5 bases between them. CDR3 residues: CASSFNSDTQYF. CDR3 nucleotide sequence: TGTGCCAGCAGCTTTAACTCAGATACGCAGTATTTT.

V gene TRBV11-3 combines with J gene TRBJ1-1; 8 nucleotides align to TRBD1. Germline CDR1 SGHNT, CDR2 YENEEA. The CDR3 is made up of 15 amino acids. Trimming took 5 bases from V and 6 from J; bases not matched to a gene: 11. The CDR3 nucleotides are TGTGCCAGCAGCCAACAACAGGGGGGTAGGCCTGAAGCTTTCTTT. Protein sequence: CASSQQQGGRPEAFF.

V gene TRBV5-1 combines with J gene TRBJ1-6; 10 bases align to TRBD1. CDR3 length: 16 amino acids. The ends lost 4 bases at V and 6 bases at J; junction bases unmatched: 7. CDR1 and CDR2 (germline): SGHRS, YFSETQ. The CDR3 here is CASSPDRGRSNSPLHF. The CDR3, as DNA: TGCGCCAGCAGCCCGGACAGGGGGAGAAGTAATTCACCCCTCCACTTT.

V gene TRBV2 combines with J gene TRBJ1-2; D might be TRBD1 (5 bases). Germline V gene lookup returns CDR1 SNHLY and CDR2 FYNNEI. This CDR3 region has 13 residues. Trimming removed 7 bases from V and 7 bases from J, with 16 bases in between. The chain's CDR3 is CASKITGESGYTF. CDR3 coding DNA: TGTGCCAGCAAGATAACGGGGGAAAGTGGCTACACCTTC.

The rearrangement links TRBV9 to TRBJ1-1; D perhaps matches TRBD1 (5 bases). Germline V gives CDR1 SGDLS, CDR2 YYNGEE. The V end lost 0 bases, the J end lost 4 bases, and 13 bases lay between the germline ends. The length of the CDR3 is 15 residues. The CDR3 reads CASSVVGGRGTEAFF. The CDR3 bases are TGTGCCAGCAGCGTAGTCGGGGGTCGGGGCACTGAAGCTTTCTTT.

This chain links TRBV5-1 with TRBJ2-2; weak D call: TRBD2 (6 bases). V was clipped by 4 bases and J by 2 bases, with 18 bases between them. The germline V gene has CDR1 SGHRS and CDR2 YFSETQ. The CDR3 has 17 amino acids. In nucleotides, the CDR3 is TGCGCCAGCAGCCTCCGGGGTGGCGGGGACAACACCGGGGAGCTGTTTTTT. It translates to CASSLRGGGDNTGELFF.

The gene calls are TRBV6-5 and TRBJ2-7; 9 nucleotides align to TRBD1. V dropped 6 bases and J dropped 5; count of bases not matched to a gene: 11. The CDR3 length is 15 residues. Germline V gives CDR1 MNHEY, CDR2 SVGAGI. The CDR3 region has the DNA TGTGCCAGCAGAGCGACCGGGACAGGGAGGAACGAGCAGTACTTC. Its translation: CASRATGTGRNEQYF.

The V call is TRBV5-5, the J call TRBJ1-6; D is possibly TRBD1 (5 bases). The V gene's germline CDR1 is SGHKS and CDR2 YYEKEE (reference sequence). The CDR3 contains 13 residues. Trimming took off 4 bases at V and 6 bases at J, with 8 bases between the two ends. CDR3 nucleotides: TGTGCCAGCAGCCCCCAGGGTAATTCACCCCTCCACTTT. It codes for CASSPQGNSPLHF.

This rearrangement joins TRBV7-3 to TRBJ2-7; 10 nucleotides align to TRBD2. The CDR3 spans 13 residues. J was trimmed by 9 bases and V by 6 bases; bases with no gene match: 8. Germline values: CDR1 SGHTA, CDR2 FQGTGA. CDR3 protein: CASSSSGGNWQYF. Here the CDR3 DNA reads TGTGCCAGCAGTTCTAGCGGGGGAAATTGGCAGTACTTC. The full variable domain, its missing parts supplied by reference TRBV7-3 and TRBJ2-7, is GAGVSQTPSNKVTEKGKYVELRCDPISGHTALYWYRQSLGQGPEFLIYFQGTGAADDSGLPNDRFFAVRPEGSVSTLKIQRTERGDSAVYLCASSSSGGNWQYFGPGTRLTVT.

The V gene is TRBV6-6, the J gene TRBJ2-5, with no clear D. The germline gives CDR1 MNHNY, CDR2 SVGAGI (reference sequence). This CDR3 spans 13 amino acids. V was shortened by 2 bases and J by 5 bases, with 9 bases between the two germline ends. The chain's CDR3 is CASSYPPEETQYF. The CDR3 bases are TGTGCCAGCAGTTACCCCCCCGAGGAGACCCAGTACTTC.